Following are 12 T cell receptor beta chains from one sample sequenced in a study of blood T cells in healthy people across ages (dated by TCRdb to 2014 to 2015). Library generation was performed with 5' RACE. Instrument on record: Illumina HiSeq 2500. The second PCR ran for roughly 6 to 11 cycles and used a J-beta primer mix along with a sample-barcoded 5' primer. The public reads were run again by TCRdb, first through fastp at Q25 and then through MiXCR, and only productive beta chains were kept. Each entry merges the rows of one CDR3 protein and shows their most common DNA and genes. In all, the sample holds about 1,500,000 distinct CDR3 sequences, and roughly 30% of those were seen once. The ten largest clones take up around 7.7% of the sample. The material sequenced was blood. All receptors derive from a woman younger than 45 in good health.

The chain is built from TRBV5-1 and TRBJ2-1, with D perhaps matching TRBD2 (6 bases). The germline gives CDR1 SGHRS, CDR2 YFSETQ. V lost 2 bases to trimming and J lost 12 bases, with 18 bases between them. The CDR3 consists of 14 residues. CDR3 loop: CASSFSPPAGGQFF. The CDR3 coding sequence is TGCGCCAGCAGCTTTTCCCCCCCGGCCGGGGGGCAGTTCTTC. Complete variable domain (other parts from reference TRBV5-1 and TRBJ2-1): KAGVTQTPRYLIKTRGQQVTLSCSPISGHRSVSWYQQTPGQGLQFLFEYFSETQRNKGNFPGRFSGRQFSNSRSEMNVSTLELGDSALYLCASSFSPPAGGQFFGPGTRLTVL.

This clonotype was found once. The V gene is TRBV20-1, the J gene TRBJ1-5; D may be TRBD1 (6 bases). Trimming left V 0 bases short and J 3 bases short, with 18 bases between. The CDR3 contains 17 residues. Germline V gene data show CDR1 as DFQATT and CDR2 as SNEGSKA (reference sequence). As DNA, the CDR3 is TGCAGTGCTAGAGATGGGGTACGGGCAGGGGTCAATCAGCCCCAGCATTTT. Amino acid sequence: CSARDGVRAGVNQPQHF.

V is TRBV5-1 and J is TRBJ2-6; D gene unclear. The CDR3 consists of 15 residues. The germline V and J ends were trimmed by 3 bases and 0 bases, with 7 bases remaining between them. CDR1 SGHRS and CDR2 YFSETQ come from the germline V gene. CDR3 bases: TGCGCCAGCAGCTATCAGGCCTCTGGGGCCAACGTCCTGACTTTC. The encoded protein is CASSYQASGANVLTF.

The table lists this clonotype with a few counts. The V and J genes are TRBV28 and TRBJ2-4; 7 bases match TRBD1. The J call may be incorrect, as the DNA end agrees better with TRBJ2-7. The CDR3 runs 15 residues. The germline gives CDR1 MDHEN, CDR2 SYDVKM. The CDR3 region has the DNA TGTGCCAGCAGTTTAAGGGGACAGAGGGCGTACGAGCAGTACTTC. Protein: CASSLRGQRAYEQYF.

This clonotype was observed at least ten times. The V call is TRBV6-5, the J call TRBJ2-7, with a tentative D call TRBD1 (5 bases). The V end was cut by 7 bases, the J end by 1 base, with 11 bases between. Germline V gene data show CDR1 as MNHEY and CDR2 as SVGAGI. The CDR3 extends over 13 amino acids. This CDR3 reads CASKQTGSYEQYF. The DNA of the CDR3 is TGTGCCAGCAAACAAACAGGATCCTACGAGCAGTACTTC.

This clonotype has at least ten counts. The chain carries TRBV20-1 and TRBJ2-4, with a weak D call TRBD1 (5 bases). The CDR3 runs 11 residues. Trimming removed 7 bases from V and 2 bases from J, with 6 bases in between. CDR1 is DFQATT and CDR2 is SNEGSKA in the germline V gene (reference sequence). This chain's CDR3 is CSVGPKNIQYF. In nucleotides, the CDR3 is TGCAGTGTGGGGCCCAAAAACATTCAGTACTTC.

This CDR3 reads CASSPRGGGSGELFF. Written as DNA, the CDR3 is TGTGCCAGCAGTCCAAGGGGCGGGGGGTCCGGGGAGCTGTTTTTT. The rearrangement uses TRBV12-3 or TRBV12-4 and TRBJ2-2, with 8 positions matching TRBD2. J was trimmed by 6 bases and V by 5 bases; bases with no gene match: 8. This CDR3 is 15 amino acids long.

The V call is TRBV7-2, the J call TRBJ2-5; 12 bases agree with TRBD2. Germline CDR1 is SGHTA and CDR2 is FQGNSA. The CDR3 runs 18 residues. V lost 1 base, J lost 3 bases, and 9 bases stayed unmatched. CDR3 DNA sequence: TGTGCCAGCAGCTTAGGGGCTCTAGCGGGAGGGCGGGAAGAGACCCAGTACTTC. This translates into CASSLGALAGGREETQYF.

The chain is built from TRBV3-1 and TRBJ1-2; perhaps TRBD1 as D (6 bases). The CDR3 length is 14 residues. Trimming removed 0 bases from V and 8 bases from J, with 13 bases in between. Germline-derived CDR1 and CDR2 are LGHDT and YNNKEL (reference sequence). The DNA of the CDR3 is TGTGCCAGCAGCCAAGATGGTCAGGGGCTCGGCTACACCTTC. It yields the protein CASSQDGQGLGYTF.

The chain recombines TRBV5-1 with TRBJ2-5; TRBD2 matches 10 bases. CDR1 is SGHRS, CDR2 YFSETQ, per germline. The CDR3 has 16 residues. The V and J ends lost 0 bases and 11 bases, in that order; junction bases with no gene match: 13. The CDR3 here is CASSLVASGSINEQYF. The CDR3 coding sequence is TGCGCCAGCAGCTTGGTGGCTAGCGGGAGTATCAATGAGCAGTACTTC.

A few counts support this clonotype. This chain links TRBV29-1 with TRBJ2-1; 7 bases agree with TRBD2. The CDR3 consists of 15 residues. Germline CDR1 reads SQVTM; CDR2 reads ANQGSEA. The trim removed 2 bases at V and 6 bases at J, leaving 10 bases unmatched. Here the CDR3 DNA reads TGCAGCGTTGAAAAGGGGAGGGGTCGCCTCAATGAGCAGTTCTTC. Translated: CSVEKGRGRLNEQFF.

The rearrangement links TRBV5-6 to TRBJ2-4, with D maybe TRBD1 (5 bases). CDR1 is SGHDT, CDR2 YYEEEE, per germline. The germline V and J ends were trimmed by 5 bases and 0 bases, with 6 bases remaining between them. There are 13 residues in the CDR3. The CDR3: CASRGPAKNIQYF. For the CDR3, the DNA is TGTGCCAGCAGGGGGCCAGCCAAAAACATTCAGTACTTC. The whole variable domain, remainder taken from reference TRBV5-6 and TRBJ2-4, is DAGVTQSPTHLIKTRGQQVTLRCSPKSGHDTVSWYQQALGQGPQFIFQYYEEEERQRGNFPDRFSGHQFPNYSSELNVNALLLGDSALYLCASRGPAKNIQYFGAGTRLSVL.